This entry describes one T cell receptor beta chain. With 0 bases removed from V and 7 bases from J, the gap between germline ends came to 13 bases. CDR3 size: 15 residues. Germline loops: CDR1 SGHRS, CDR2 YFSETQ. The sample is drawn from a study of blood T cells in healthy people across ages. It was with a sample-barcoded 5' primer and a J-beta primer mix that a second PCR of about 6 to 12 cycles was run. TCRdb re-analysed the 5' RACE reads in MiXCR, keeping a single row per CDR3 protein. The sample lists some 1.4 million distinct CDR3 sequences, around 39% occurring once. Sequencing was carried out using blood. The chain recombines TRBV5-1 with TRBJ2-2; D gene uncertain. The sequence was obtained from a woman between 18 and 29 years old in good health. The CDR3 region is CASSLANPLGGELFF. In DNA, the CDR3 is TGCGCCAGCAGCTTGGCAAACCCTCTGGGCGGGGAGCTGTTTTTT.